Shown below are 2 T cell receptor beta chains from a single sample sequenced in a study of spatial heterogeneity in lung cancer. Time point of the sample: sample taken at primary tumor resection. Whole RNA came from tumor, nontumor lung or frozen PBMC and was sequenced without being sorted. TCRdb passed the 5' RACE reads through MiXCR, listing each CDR3 protein once. The table records 3,700 or so distinct CDR3 sequences, about 53% of them present only once. Sample: PBMCs, taken at surgery. These receptors all stem from a female donor with early-stage non-small cell lung cancer.

This clonotype was seen a few times. In a library made to pick up alpha chains, this beta chain is a stray read with a size that means little. This chain uses TRBV12-3 or TRBV12-4 with TRBJ2-5; D call uncertain. The CDR3 runs 13 residues. Trimming left V 6 bases short and J 5 bases short, with 13 bases between. CDR3 sequence reads: CASRIPGEETQYF. DNA of the CDR3: TGTGCCAGCAGGATCCCCGGTGAGGAGACCCAGTACTTC.

Comments on this clonotype: Within a library made for alpha chains, this beta chain is off target, and its count is uninformative. The chain employs TRBV7-2 and TRBJ2-5; D might be TRBD1 or TRBD2, each matching 5 bases. V was trimmed by 2 bases and J by 5 bases, leaving 15 bases between them. The CDR3 covers 15 residues. CDR1 is SGHTA and CDR2 is FQGNSA in the germline V gene. The CDR3 coding sequence is TGTGCCAGCAGCTTAAGGATCGGTTGGGGGGAGACCCAGTACTTC. Protein sequence: CASSLRIGWGETQYF. Looking up the rest from reference TRBV7-2 and TRBJ2-5 gives the full variable domain: GAGVSQSPSNKVTEKGKDVELRCDPISGHTALYWYRQSLGQGLEFLIYFQGNSAPDKSGLPSDRFSAERTGGSVSTLTIQRTQQEDSAVYLCASSLRIGWGETQYFGPGTRLLVL.